Here is one T cell receptor beta chain with its context. Its cognate antigen is unknown. The sample belongs to a study of cytomegalovirus exposure and HLA in healthy donors. The V end was cut by 2 bases, the J end by 4 bases, with 5 bases between. Per the germline V gene, CDR1 is SQVTM and CDR2 is ANQGSEA. CDR3 length: 12 residues. PCR employed 60 Vbeta and 13 Jbeta primers. Repertoires were generated with immunoSEQ multiplex PCR, while TCRdb's copy carries only in-frame clones and drops some. The profile covers around 150,000 clones, with nearly 80% appearing a single time and around 3.1% taken by the ten largest. General study results and limits: The study flagged roughly 150 TCR beta chains as cytomegalovirus-associated. Roughly even sequencing depth across donors was the assumption behind the presence/absence analyses.

Sequences were obtained from PBMCs. The chain recombines TRBV29-1 with TRBJ2-2; D is ambiguous. The TCR originated in a woman aged 40-49 years in good health and CMV-seronegative. The CDR3 spells CSVERLTGELFF. The CDR3 coding sequence is TGCAGCGTTGAAAGACTCACCGGGGAGCTGTTTTTT.